This T cell receptor (beta chain) was sequenced during a study of blood T cell repertoires in COVID-19. Trimming left V 0 bases short and J 4 bases short, with 13 bases between. This CDR3 spans 15 amino acids. Germline CDR1 reads LGHDT; CDR2 reads YNNKEL (reference sequence). Assay used: immunoSEQ multiplex PCR; TCRdb lists only in-frame clones, some missing. Of some 120,000 clones listed, approximately 82% are singletons. Sequencing used peripheral blood. This chain links TRBV3-1 (or the pseudogene TRBV3-2) with TRBJ2-7, with D perhaps TRBD2 (5 bases). The origin of this receptor is a woman in her 50s with acute or convalescent COVID-19. The CDR3 reads CASSQEDSPGYEQYF. The CDR3 region has the DNA TGTGCCAGCAGCCAAGAAGACTCCCCGGGGTACGAGCAGTACTTC.